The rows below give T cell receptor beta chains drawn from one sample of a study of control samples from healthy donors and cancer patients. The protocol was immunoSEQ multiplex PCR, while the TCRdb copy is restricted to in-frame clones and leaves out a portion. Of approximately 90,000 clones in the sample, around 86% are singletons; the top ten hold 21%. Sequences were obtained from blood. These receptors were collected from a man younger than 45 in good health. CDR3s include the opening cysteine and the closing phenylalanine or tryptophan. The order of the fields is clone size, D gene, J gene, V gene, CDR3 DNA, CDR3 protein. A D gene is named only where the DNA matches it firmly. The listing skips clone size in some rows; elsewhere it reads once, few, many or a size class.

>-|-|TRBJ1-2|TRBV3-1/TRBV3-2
TGTGCCAGCAGCCGACGAGGTACTAACTATGGCTACACCTTC
CASSRRGTNYGYTF
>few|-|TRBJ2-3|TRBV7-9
TGTGCCAGCAGCCAAGACCGCAGGAGGGCAGATACGCAGTATTTT
CASSQDRRRADTQYF
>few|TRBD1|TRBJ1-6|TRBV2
TGTGCCAGTGCCCGGGACAGGACTTCACCCCTCCACTTT
CASARDRTSPLHF
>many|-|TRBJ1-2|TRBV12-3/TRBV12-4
TGTGCCAGCAGTTTGGACATAAACTATGGCTACACCTTC
CASSLDINYGYTF
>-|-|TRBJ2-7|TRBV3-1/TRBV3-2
TGTGCCAGCAGCCAAGAGGCAGCCAGAGCCTACGAGCAGTACTTC
CASSQEAARAYEQYF
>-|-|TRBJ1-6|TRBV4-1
TGCGCCAGCAGCTCACAGGGTTCGAATTCACCCCTCCACTTT
CASSSQGSNSPLHF
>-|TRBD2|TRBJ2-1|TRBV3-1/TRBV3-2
TGTGCCAGCAGCCAAGGGGGAGCGGGGCCTTACAATGAGCAGTTCTTC
CASSQGGAGPYNEQFF
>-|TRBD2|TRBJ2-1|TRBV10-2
TGCGCCAGCAGTGAGAGCGGGGGCTCCTACAATGAGCAGTTCTTC
CASSESGGSYNEQFF
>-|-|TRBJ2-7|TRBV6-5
TGTGCCAGCAGTATTACGACACCCACCTACGAGCAGTACTTC
CASSITTPTYEQYF
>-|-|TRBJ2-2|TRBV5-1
TGCGCCAGCAGTTCCGGACATAACACCGGGGAGCTGTTTTTT
CASSSGHNTGELFF
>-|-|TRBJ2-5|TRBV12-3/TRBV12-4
TGTGCCAGCAGTTTACGGGAGACCCAGCACTTC
CASSLRETQHF
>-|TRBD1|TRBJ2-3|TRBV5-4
TGTGCCAGCAGCTTCGACAGGGTGACAGATACGCAGTATTTT
CASSFDRVTDTQYF
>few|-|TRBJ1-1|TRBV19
TGTGCCAGTAGTCCTCGTTCAGGTATAAACACTGAAGCTTTCTTT
CASSPRSGINTEAFF
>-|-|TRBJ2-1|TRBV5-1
TGCGCCAGCAGTATGGTAGGGGGGAATGAGCAGTTCTTC
CASSMVGGNEQFF
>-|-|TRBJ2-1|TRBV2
TGTGCCAGCAGTGAAACAGGGAACAATGAGCAGTTCTTC
CASSETGNNEQFF
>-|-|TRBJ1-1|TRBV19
TGTGCCAGTAGTAGACAAGAGCTGAACACTGAAGCTTTCTTT
CASSRQELNTEAFF
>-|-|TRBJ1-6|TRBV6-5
TGTGCCAGCAGTTACGGCCAGGGCCTGAAATCACCCCTCCACTTT
CASSYGQGLKSPLHF
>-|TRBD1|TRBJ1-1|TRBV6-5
TGTGCCAGCAGTTACTCGGACAGGGTTGACACTGAAGCTTTCTTT
CASSYSDRVDTEAFF
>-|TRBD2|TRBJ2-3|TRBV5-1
TGCGCCAGCAGATTTCTAGCGGACCTCACAGATACGCAGTATTTT
CASRFLADLTDTQYF
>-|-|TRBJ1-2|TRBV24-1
TGTGCCACCAGTGATCCAGGCGCAGCTAACTATGGCTACACCTTC
CATSDPGAANYGYTF
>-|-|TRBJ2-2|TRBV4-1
TGCGCCAGCAGCCAAGGGCGAGGGCAGGTGGACACCGGGGAGCTGTTTTTT
CASSQGRGQVDTGELFF
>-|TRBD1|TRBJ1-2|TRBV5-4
TGTGCCAGCAGCTTGGGGACAGGGGGCGGCTATGGCTACACCTTC
CASSLGTGGGYGYTF
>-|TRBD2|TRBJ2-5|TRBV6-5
TGTGCCAGCAGTCTCAGCGGGGGCAAAGAGACCCAGTACTTC
CASSLSGGKETQYF
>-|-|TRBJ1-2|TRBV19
TGTGCCAGTAGTATAGTCGACAAAGACTATGGCTACACCTTC
CASSIVDKDYGYTF
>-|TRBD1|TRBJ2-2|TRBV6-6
TGTGCCAGCAGCCCCGGGACAGGGATCACCGGGGAGCTGTTTTTT
CASSPGTGITGELFF
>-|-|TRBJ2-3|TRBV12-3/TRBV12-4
TGTGCCAGCGGTAAAGAAAGGACGCAGTATTTT
CASGKERTQYF
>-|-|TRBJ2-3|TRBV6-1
TGTGCCAGCAGTGGGCTTACAGGGTCTAGCACAGATACGCAGTATTTT
CASSGLTGSSTDTQYF
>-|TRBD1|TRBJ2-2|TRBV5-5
TGTGCCAGCAGCTTGGAGACAGGGTCGTCCACCGGGGAGCTGTTTTTT
CASSLETGSSTGELFF
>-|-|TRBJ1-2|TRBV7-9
TGTGCCAGCAGCCGGGGGGGCGAGGACTATGGCTACACCTTC
CASSRGGEDYGYTF
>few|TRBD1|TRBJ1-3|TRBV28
TGTGCCAGCAGGGAACAGGGGTCGGGAAACACCATATATTTT
CASREQGSGNTIYF
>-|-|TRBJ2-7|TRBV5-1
TGCGCCAGCAGCTCGAAGGGGGGAGACTACGAGCAGTACTTC
CASSSKGGDYEQYF
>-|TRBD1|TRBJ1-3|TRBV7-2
TGTGCCAGCAGCCCGACAGGGGCTGGAAACACCATATATTTT
CASSPTGAGNTIYF
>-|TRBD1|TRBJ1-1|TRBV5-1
TGCGCCAGCAGCCGCGACAGGGCGAACACTGAAGCTTTCTTT
CASSRDRANTEAFF